The rows below give T cell receptor beta chains drawn from one sample of a study of response to subunit inactivated influenza vaccine. MiXCR was run by TCRdb on the RT-PCR reads, yielding one entry per CDR3 protein. The sample contains 500,000 or so distinct CDR3 sequences, 11% of which appear only once. The material sequenced was PBMCs from blood, taken 40 to 50 days after vaccination. The source of these receptors is a man aged 45 to 65 who received an inactivated influenza vaccine. Each CDR3 is given with its conserved first and last residue. D genes are given only for firm matches. Clone sizes are given selectively: once, few, many, or a class where the clone is expanded.

CDR3nt | CDR3aa | d_gene | j_gene | v_gene | abundance
TGTGCCAGTAAACGACGGTTCTCCTACGAGCAGTACTTC | CASKRRFSYEQYF | NA | TRBJ2-7 | TRBV12-3/TRBV12-4 | NA
TGTGCCAGCAGCTTAGCGCTGGCCAACAATGAGCAGTTCTTC | CASSLALANNEQFF | NA | TRBJ2-1 | TRBV7-2 | many
TGCAGTGCTAGAGGGGGGCACAGAGAATACACCTTC | CSARGGHREYTF | NA | TRBJ1-2 | TRBV20-1 | NA
TGCAGCGTTTCTACAGGGGCAAGAAACATTCAGTACTTC | CSVSTGARNIQYF | TRBD1 | TRBJ2-4 | TRBV29-1 | NA
TGCGCCAGCAGCCAAGACCCTAGCGGGAGGTTGGACACCGGGGAGCTGTTTTTT | CASSQDPSGRLDTGELFF | TRBD2 | TRBJ2-2 | TRBV4-3 | few
TGTGCCAGCAGCCAAACTCCCCAAAGACAGCAAGAGACCCAGTACTTC | CASSQTPQRQQETQYF | NA | TRBJ2-5 | TRBV4-2 | NA
TGCGCCAGCAGCTCCCCTAACACAGGGAGCGAGCAGTACTTC | CASSSPNTGSEQYF | NA | TRBJ2-7 | TRBV5-1 | NA
TGTGCCAGCAGCCCGGCGGGGGTGGGCACAGATACGCAGTATTTT | CASSPAGVGTDTQYF | TRBD2 | TRBJ2-3 | TRBV4-2 | few
TGTGCCAGCAGCCAAGATTTTAGGAGGCATATCGCCTACAATGAGCAGTTCTTC | CASSQDFRRHIAYNEQFF | NA | TRBJ2-1 | TRBV4-2 | NA
TGCAGTGCTAGACAGGGTTTGAACACTGAAGCTTTCTTT | CSARQGLNTEAFF | NA | TRBJ1-1 | TRBV20-1 | NA
TGTGCCAGCAGCTTAGAGGGGGGGGGCTTCAACCTCTACAATGAGCAGTTCTTC | CASSLEGGGFNLYNEQFF | NA | TRBJ2-1 | TRBV11-2 | NA
TGTGCCAGCAGTGCCGGGACAGGGGTCGAGACCCAGTACTTC | CASSAGTGVETQYF | TRBD1 | TRBJ2-5 | TRBV25-1 | few
TGCAGTGCTAAAGGGTTCGTTCGGGAATCAGGGACTGAAGCTTTCTTT | CSAKGFVRESGTEAFF | NA | TRBJ1-1 | TRBV20-1 | many
TGTGCCACCAGTAAAGGTGGGAGCTCCTACAATGAGCAGTTCTTC | CATSKGGSSYNEQFF | NA | TRBJ2-1 | TRBV24-1 | many
TGTGCCAGCAGCCAAGGACCGTGGGAGCAGTACTTC | CASSQGPWEQYF | NA | TRBJ2-7 | TRBV12-3/TRBV12-4 | many
TGTGCCAGCAGTTACTCGAGAGGGTCTCGCTACACCTTC | CASSYSRGSRYTF | NA | TRBJ1-2 | TRBV6-5 | NA
TGCAGTGCCCCGACGGGACTAGCGGGAGGGGAGCAGTTCTTC | CSAPTGLAGGEQFF | TRBD2 | TRBJ2-1 | TRBV20-1 | few
TGTGCCATCAGGGGCGACCCTAATGATTCACCCCTCCACTTT | CAIRGDPNDSPLHF | NA | TRBJ1-6 | TRBV10-3 | NA
TGTGCCAGCAGCCCCGGGAGCAGCTCCTACAATGAGCAGTTCTTC | CASSPGSSSYNEQFF | NA | TRBJ2-1 | TRBV6-1 | NA
TGTGCCACCAAAAGACAGGCCGCTTCCTACGAGCAGTACTTC | CATKRQAASYEQYF | NA | TRBJ2-7 | TRBV6-2/TRBV6-3 | few
TGTGCCAGCAGCCCGGGACCTGAGGGTGCTGAAGCTTTCTTT | CASSPGPEGAEAFF | NA | TRBJ1-1 | TRBV9 | few
TGTGCCAGCAGCCCAAGCCGGGACTCTAATTCACCCCTCCACTTT | CASSPSRDSNSPLHF | NA | TRBJ1-6 | TRBV7-9 | few
TGCAGTGCTAGAGATCTTCTTGGGGCTAGCGGCTACGAGCAGTACTTC | CSARDLLGASGYEQYF | TRBD2 | TRBJ2-7 | TRBV20-1 | few
TGTGCCAGCAGTGCAGCCGCAGGGGTTGGCTACACCTTC | CASSAAAGVGYTF | NA | TRBJ1-2 | TRBV12-3/TRBV12-4 | few
TGCGCCAGCAGTGAGTCGAGCTTCCTAGTAAAGTTCTTC | CASSESSFLVKFF | NA | TRBJ2-1 | TRBV10-2 | many
TGTGCCAGCAGTTTCAGGCGCTCCTCCGAGCAGTACTTC | CASSFRRSSEQYF | NA | TRBJ2-7 | TRBV6-5 | NA
TGCAGCACAGGATTAGCGGATCAAGAGACCCAGTACTTC | CSTGLADQETQYF | NA | TRBJ2-5 | TRBV29-1 | NA
TGTGCCAGCAGCTTATGGGGCGGGAACACAGATACGCAGTATTTT | CASSLWGGNTDTQYF | NA | TRBJ2-3 | TRBV7-6 | NA
TGTGCCATCAGTGTGGGGGCGGAGACCCAGTACTTC | CAISVGAETQYF | NA | TRBJ2-5 | TRBV10-3 | few
TGTGCCAGCAGTTACTCACCGGCCTCTAACTATGGCTACACCTTC | CASSYSPASNYGYTF | NA | TRBJ1-2 | TRBV6-5 | many
TGCGCCAGCAGTCTCGACAGTGCGGGTCCCTACGAGCAGTACTTC | CASSLDSAGPYEQYF | NA | TRBJ2-7 | TRBV5-1 | few
TGTGCCAGCAGCTTAGCTAGCGGGAGGGCCCCCTACAATGAGCAGTTCTTC | CASSLASGRAPYNEQFF | TRBD2 | TRBJ2-1 | TRBV7-8 | NA
TGTGCCAGCAGTACCGACAGAAATCAGCCCCAGCATTTT | CASSTDRNQPQHF | NA | TRBJ1-5 | TRBV12-3/TRBV12-4 | many
TGTGCCAGCAGAGAGCCCTTAATAGCAACTGGGGAGCTGTTTTTT | CASREPLIATGELFF | NA | TRBJ2-2 | TRBV6-2/TRBV6-3 | NA
TGCAGCGTTGGAGGCAGGTTAAATGAAAAACTGTTTTTT | CSVGGRLNEKLFF | NA | TRBJ1-4 | TRBV29-1 | many
TGCGCCAGCAGCCAGGCCTATCGAGGGCTCTTAGGCACAGATACGCAGTATTTT | CASSQAYRGLLGTDTQYF | NA | TRBJ2-3 | TRBV4-3 | NA
TGCGCCAGCAGCTCAGTAGCGGGGGGGACCTTCGGGGAGCTGTTTTTT | CASSSVAGGTFGELFF | TRBD2 | TRBJ2-2 | TRBV5-1 | few
TGTGCCATCAGTGTTCCCGGGGTCGGCTACACCTTC | CAISVPGVGYTF | NA | TRBJ1-2 | TRBV10-3 | few
TGCGCCAGCAGCACGGTAGGACCCCACCAAGAGACCCAGTACTTC | CASSTVGPHQETQYF | NA | TRBJ2-5 | TRBV5-1 | NA
TGTGCCAGCAGTCTCCTGGGGGGGAAGGGGGAGCTGTTTTTT | CASSLLGGKGELFF | TRBD2 | TRBJ2-2 | TRBV12-3/TRBV12-4 | few
TGCAGCGCCCAAAAGTCCAGCGGTAGATGGAACTATGGCTACACCTTC | CSAQKSSGRWNYGYTF | NA | TRBJ1-2 | TRBV29-1 | many
TGTGCCAGCAGCGACGGGACACCCGCTAACTATGGCTACACCTTC | CASSDGTPANYGYTF | NA | TRBJ1-2 | TRBV7-2 | few